Each of the 6 T cell receptor beta chains below was sequenced from the same sample in a study of CD8+CD57+ T cells in acquired aplastic anemia. Using genomic DNA as the template, TCR beta VDJ and CDR3 profiling was carried out. Via MiXCR, TCRdb re-called the reads, giving one row per CDR3 protein. The data show around 170,000 distinct CDR3 sequences, about three fifths seen once. The sequenced sample was sorted CD4+, CD8+, or CD8+CD57+ T cells (not recorded which) from PBMCs. Receptors originate from a human donor in good health.

This clonotype is a singleton in its sample. The V call is TRBV7-8, the J call TRBJ1-5; tentatively, D is TRBD1 (6 bases). There are 15 residues in the CDR3. V lost 4 bases, J lost 6 bases, and 16 bases lay in between. Germline-derived CDR1 and CDR2 are SGHVS and FQNEAQ. The CDR3 sequence is CASSSQGQSRQPQHF. The CDR3 bases are TGTGCCAGCAGCTCGCAGGGGCAATCCCGTCAGCCCCAGCATTTT.

Points on this clonotype: One base away lies a much larger clone, so this may be a sequencing read error. V usage is TRBV9 and J usage is TRBJ2-5; 10 bases fit TRBD1. The junction had 9 bases not matched to a gene; V was cut back by 0 bases and J by 4 bases. The CDR3 has 17 residues. Germline V gene sequence: CDR1 SGDLS, CDR2 YYNGEE. The CDR3: CASSVGGQGVLRETQYF. The CDR3 DNA is TGTGCCAGCAGCGTAGGCGGACAGGGGGTCCTACGAGAGACCCAGTACTTC.

Turning to this clonotype: The junction departs from germline at one end; a sequencing error may be responsible. The chain employs TRBV7-3 and TRBJ2-5, with 12 nucleotides matching TRBD2. The length of the CDR3 is 14 residues. Germline lookup yields CDR1 SGHTA and CDR2 FQGTGA. CDR3 in amino acids: CASSLGLAGGTQYF. The CDR3 DNA follows: TGTGCTAGCAGCTTGGGACTAGCGGGTGGGACCCAGTACTTC.

The J gene is TRBJ1-6, the V gene TRBV24-1, with 9 bases lining up with TRBD1. V was clipped by 0 bases and J by 7 bases; unmatched bases: 9. Germline V gene data show CDR1 as KGHDR and CDR2 as SFDVKD. The CDR3 loop spans 18 amino acids. The CDR3 sequence is CATSDLRPGTGINSPLHF. The CDR3 DNA follows: TGTGCCACCAGTGATTTGCGGCCCGGGACAGGGATAAATTCACCCCTCCACTTT.

V gene TRBV7-3 combines with J gene TRBJ2-3; TRBD2 might be the D (6 bases). Germline CDR1 is SGHTA and CDR2 is FQGTGA. The CDR3 totals 15 residues. Trimming took 5 bases from V and 1 from J, leaving 13 bases between them. CDR3: CASSLHGGGTDTQYF. The CDR3 nucleotides are TGTGCCAGCAGCCTGCACGGAGGGGGCACAGATACGCAGTATTTT.

The chain has TRBV6-5 and TRBJ2-7, with D tentatively TRBD1 or TRBD2 (5 bases each). Germline V gives CDR1 MNHEY, CDR2 SVGAGI. Trimming stripped 6 bases from V and 3 bases from J, with 12 bases between. The CDR3 spans 13 residues. As DNA, the CDR3 is TGTGCCAGCAGCCGGGGACGGGACTACGAGCAGTACTTC. Its translation is CASSRGRDYEQYF.